Below, 26 T cell receptor beta chains from the same sample are listed, as sequenced in a study of blood T cell repertoires in COVID-19. Measured with immunoSEQ multiplex PCR; TCRdb has only the in-frame clones, and not every one. The profile shows under 200,000 clones, 83% of them singletons. The sequencing sample was made of PBMCs or T cells enriched from blood (not recorded which). Receptors originate from a woman in her forties or fifties who had recovered from COVID-19.

The chain links TRBV10-3 to TRBJ1-1; 9 positions match TRBD1. The CDR3 sequence is 15 residues long. J was trimmed by 0 bases and V by 6 bases; bases with no gene match: 5. Germline assignment: CDR1 ENHRY and CDR2 SYGVKD. The CDR3 DNA reads TGTGCCATCAGCACAGGGGGCGGTCTGAACACTGAAGCTTTCTTT. This gives the protein CAISTGGGLNTEAFF.

Only one count was recorded for this clone. This chain links TRBV7-2 with TRBJ2-4; 8 bases agree with TRBD2. Trimming at V came to 5 bases and at J to 0 bases, leaving 6 bases not matched to a gene. This CDR3 comprises 16 residues. Germline V gene lookup returns CDR1 SGHTA and CDR2 FQGNSA. DNA of the CDR3: TGTGCCAGCAGCGTTCAGCGGGGGCTAGCCAAAAACATTCAGTACTTC. Amino acids: CASSVQRGLAKNIQYF.

The CDR3 DNA is TGTGCCAGCAGTTTGTCGGGACAGGTATTTCAGCCCCAGCATTTT. Its translation is CASSLSGQVFQPQHF. The chain is built from TRBV28 and TRBJ1-5; 8 positions match TRBD1. V shed 3 bases, J shed 6 bases, and the junction held 7 bases outside the gene matches. From germline, CDR1 is MDHEN and CDR2 SYDVKM. The CDR3 has 15 residues.

V usage is TRBV5-1 and J usage is TRBJ2-2, with D perhaps matching TRBD1 (6 bases). CDR3 length: 13 residues. Trimming cost V 2 bases and J 8 bases, with 10 bases left between them. Germline V gene data show CDR1 as SGHRS and CDR2 as YFSETQ. The CDR3 loop reads CASSFRGEGELFF. The CDR3 bases are TGCGCCAGCAGCTTCAGGGGAGAAGGGGAGCTGTTTTTT.

V is TRBV6-2 or TRBV6-3 and J is TRBJ2-3; maybe TRBD1 (6 bases). This CDR3 spans 15 amino acids. CDR1 is MNHEY, CDR2 SVGEGT, per germline. V dropped 6 bases and J dropped 2 bases, with 15 bases sitting between them. The CDR3 protein is CASSLRTVDTDTQYF. For the CDR3, the DNA is TGTGCCAGCAGCCTACGGACAGTTGACACAGATACGCAGTATTTT.

The rearrangement uses TRBV5-1 and TRBJ2-3; TRBD2 is a possible D gene (5 bases). The V gene's germline CDR1 is SGHRS and CDR2 YFSETQ. V lost 3 bases and J 3 bases, leaving 8 bases between the germline ends. The CDR3 consists of 13 residues. DNA for the CDR3: TGCGCCAGCAGCTGGCCGGGAACAGATACGCAGTATTTT. Translation gives CASSWPGTDTQYF.

This clone occurred a few times. V and J are TRBV19 and TRBJ1-2; D is unresolved. The V and J ends lost 4 bases and 10 bases respectively, with 13 bases between them. Germline assignment: CDR1 LNHDA and CDR2 SQIVND (reference sequence). This CDR3 has 12 amino acids. Here the CDR3 DNA reads TGTGCCAGTAGTACCGCCGGACGGGACTACACCTTC. Its protein is CASSTAGRDYTF.

The chain joins TRBV6-4 to TRBJ2-1; 11 nucleotides align to TRBD2. Germline V CDR1 and CDR2: MRHNA, SNTAGT. With 6 bases clipped from V and 3 bases from J, the junction kept 4 bases outside the gene matches. The length of the CDR3 is 15 residues. CDR3 bases: TGTGCCAGCAGCCCGGGACTAGCGGACTACAATGAGCAGTTCTTC. Residues: CASSPGLADYNEQFF.

The rearrangement joins TRBV20-1 to TRBJ2-2; D is perhaps TRBD2 (5 bases). V gave up 3 bases and J gave up 5 bases, with 13 bases separating them. CDR3 length: 14 residues. The germline V gene encodes CDR1 DFQATT and CDR2 SNEGSKA (reference sequence). The CDR3 region has the DNA TGCAGTGCTAGTAGTCCCCGAGGGACCGGGGAGCTGTTTTTT. Its protein product is CSASSPRGTGELFF.

The chain carries TRBV5-1 and TRBJ2-2; D remains unclear. The CDR3 consists of 14 residues. Germline V gives CDR1 SGHRS, CDR2 YFSETQ. With 0 bases removed from V and 2 bases from J, the gap between germline ends came to 5 bases. The CDR3 bases are TGCGCCAGCAGCTTGGGGCACAACACCGGGGAGCTGTTTTTT. Amino acid sequence: CASSLGHNTGELFF.

In this sample, this clone turned up once. V is TRBV10-3 and J is TRBJ2-1; perhaps TRBD2 as D (5 bases). CDR1 is ENHRY, CDR2 SYGVKD, per germline. Deletions cut 0 bases from V and 0 bases from J, with 15 bases between. This CDR3 region has 18 residues. The CDR3 DNA is TGTGCCATCAGTGAGTCGATAAGCGGATACAGCTCCTACAATGAGCAGTTCTTC. This translates into CAISESISGYSSYNEQFF.

This rearrangement joins TRBV5-4 to TRBJ2-3, with TRBD2 matching over 8 bases. Germline V gene sequence: CDR1 SGHNT, CDR2 YYREEE (reference sequence). V dropped 0 bases and J dropped 6; count of bases not matched to a gene: 9. The CDR3 spans 16 residues. The CDR3 sequence is CASSLAVGGGRDTQYF. In DNA form, the CDR3 reads TGTGCCAGCAGCTTGGCAGTAGGCGGGGGGAGGGATACGCAGTATTTT.

The V and J genes are TRBV13 and TRBJ2-1, with TRBD1 matching over 10 bases. Germline-derived CDR1 and CDR2 are PRHDT and FYEKMQ (reference sequence). Unmatched junction bases numbered 6, after V lost 5 bases and J lost 2 bases. The CDR3 has 16 amino acids. CDR3 nucleotide sequence: TGTGCCAGCAGCCCCGGGACAGGGGACGCCTACAATGAGCAGTTCTTC. Residues: CASSPGTGDAYNEQFF.

The chain carries TRBV19 and TRBJ2-3, with 9 bases aligning to TRBD2. Unmatched junction bases numbered 6, after V lost 7 bases and J lost 4 bases. The CDR3 consists of 14 residues. The germline V gene encodes CDR1 LNHDA and CDR2 SQIVND (reference sequence). Here the CDR3 DNA reads TGTGCCAGTATAGGCGGGAGGGCCGCAGATACGCAGTATTTT. This gives the protein CASIGGRAADTQYF.

This clone was detected once. The chain couples TRBV7-9 to TRBJ2-7; D might be TRBD2 (6 bases). The germline gives CDR1 SEHNR, CDR2 FQNEAQ (reference sequence). With 5 bases removed from V and 3 bases from J, the gap between germline ends came to 11 bases. This CDR3 has 13 amino acids. The CDR3 nucleotides are TGTGCCAGCAGCCCGCGGGACCTCTACGAGCAGTACGTC. This codes for CASSPRDLYEQYV.

The V call is TRBV14, the J call TRBJ1-2; 12 nucleotides align to TRBD1. Germline CDR1 is SGHDN and CDR2 is FVKESK. V gave up 4 bases and J gave up 3 bases; unmatched junction bases: 3. This CDR3 contains 15 residues. CDR3 loop: CASSRGQGAYYGYTF. The DNA of the CDR3 is TGTGCCAGCAGCCGGGGACAGGGGGCCTACTATGGCTACACCTTC.

The J gene is TRBJ2-5, the V gene TRBV5-1; 10 nucleotides match TRBD2. CDR1 and CDR2 (germline): SGHRS, YFSETQ. The CDR3 is 16 residues long. J lost 4 bases, V lost 1 base, and 7 bases had no gene match. CDR3 coding DNA: TGCGCCAGCAGCTTGACTAGCGGGGTTGCAGGAGAGACCCAGTACTTC. As protein: CASSLTSGVAGETQYF.

The chain carries TRBV19 and TRBJ2-2, with D tentatively TRBD1 (5 bases). Germline CDR1 and CDR2: LNHDA and SQIVND (reference sequence). Trimming took off 6 bases at V and 4 bases at J, with 12 bases between the two ends. The CDR3 is 14 residues long. CDR3 DNA sequence: TGTGCCAGTAGGCCAAATGGGGCCACCGGGGAGCTGTTTTTT. It codes for CASRPNGATGELFF.

The J gene is TRBJ1-2, the V gene TRBV12-3 or TRBV12-4, with D perhaps matching TRBD1 (5 bases). The CDR3 is 11 amino acids. With 6 bases removed from V and 13 bases from J, the gap between germline ends came to 15 bases. The DNA of the CDR3 is TGTGCCAGCAGCCGAACGACAGTCGGCACCTTC. This encodes CASSRTTVGTF.

The CDR3: CASSRRQGVDEQFF. CDR3 DNA: TGTGCCAGTAGTAGACGCCAGGGGGTTGATGAGCAGTTCTTC. The genes are TRBV19 and TRBJ2-1, with 7 bases fitting TRBD1. The ends lost 4 bases at V and 8 bases at J; junction bases unmatched: 8. The CDR3 contains 14 residues. CDR1 LNHDA and CDR2 SQIVND come from the germline V gene (reference sequence).

This chain connects TRBV27 to TRBJ1-1, with 8 bases lining up with TRBD1. The CDR3 covers 15 residues. The J segment lost 5 bases and the V segment lost 5 bases, leaving 10 bases of the junction unmatched. Germline V gives CDR1 MNHEY, CDR2 SMNVEV (reference sequence). The CDR3 coding sequence is TGTGCCAGCAGTCCCCCCAGGGGGCGGGGGACTGAAGCTTTCTTT. Its translation is CASSPPRGRGTEAFF.

This clone was detected a few times. The chain is built from TRBV2 and TRBJ2-5; 9 nucleotides line up with TRBD1. The length of the CDR3 is 12 residues. With V trimmed by 7 bases and J by 5 bases, 2 bases remained unmatched. CDR1 and CDR2 from the germline V gene are SNHLY and FYNNEI. The CDR3 nucleotides are TGTGCCAGCACCACAGGGGGCGAGACCCAGTACTTC. This sequence encodes CASTTGGETQYF.

The chain links TRBV7-2 to TRBJ1-2; D unclear. This CDR3 spans 14 amino acids. Germline V gives CDR1 SGHTA, CDR2 FQGNSA. Trimming shortened V by 1 base and J by 8 bases, and 14 bases separated the two germline ends. The CDR3 bases are TGTGCCAGCAGCTTAGTCATTCTAACGGGGGGCTACACCTTC. Amino acid sequence: CASSLVILTGGYTF.

This chain connects TRBV3-1 (or the pseudogene TRBV3-2) to TRBJ2-3; D is possibly TRBD1 (6 bases). The CDR3 has 12 amino acids. V gave up 1 base and J gave up 8 bases, with 7 bases separating them. In germline, CDR1 is LGHDT, CDR2 YNNKEL (reference sequence). CDR3 sequence reads: CASSQVGGTQYF. CDR3 bases: TGTGCCAGCAGCCAAGTAGGGGGTACGCAGTATTTT.

This chain connects TRBV30 to TRBJ1-1; no definite D call. Germline assignment: CDR1 GTSNPN and CDR2 SVGIG (reference sequence). CDR3 length equals 11 residues. V dropped 0 bases and J dropped 3 bases, with 2 bases sitting between them. The CDR3 sequence: CAWSVYTEAFF. CDR3 nucleotides: TGTGCCTGGAGTGTCTACACTGAAGCTTTCTTT.

In this sample, this clone turned up once. The V gene is TRBV3-1 (or the pseudogene TRBV3-2), the J gene TRBJ2-1; no clear D. Germline V gene data show CDR1 as LGHDT and CDR2 as YNNKEL (reference sequence). This CDR3 has 14 amino acids. With 3 bases removed from V and 0 bases from J, the gap between germline ends came to 6 bases. The CDR3 protein is CASSQWHSYNEQFF. In nucleotides, the CDR3 is TGTGCCAGCAGCCAGTGGCACTCCTACAATGAGCAGTTCTTC.